Below, 20 T cell receptor beta chains from the same sample are listed, as sequenced in a study of blood T cell repertoires in COVID-19. Libraries were prepared by immunoSEQ multiplex PCR; TCRdb keeps only in-frame clonotypes and omits some of them. The repertoire holds roughly 50,000 clones, with around four fifths as singletons. Sequencing was done on a sample of peripheral blood. Receptor source: a human donor in a cohort sampled during active COVID-19.

This clone was picked up one time. J is TRBJ2-7 and V is TRBV7-9; D possibly corresponds to TRBD2 (5 bases). Germline V CDR1 and CDR2: SEHNR, FQNEAQ (reference sequence). The germline V and J ends were trimmed by 5 bases and 6 bases, with 17 bases remaining between them. This CDR3 is 14 amino acids long. This CDR3 reads CASSQGPVEGEQYF. CDR3 coding DNA: TGTGCCAGCAGCCAAGGACCGGTCGAGGGCGAGCAGTACTTC.

The chain links TRBV29-1 to TRBJ1-3; tentatively, D is TRBD1 (5 bases). Germline V gives CDR1 SQVTM, CDR2 ANQGSEA. V was cut by 3 bases and J by 2 bases, with 8 bases left in between. CDR3 length equals 13 residues. CDR3 nucleotide sequence: TGCAGCGTTGACCAAGGGGCTGGAAACACCATATATTTT. It yields the protein CSVDQGAGNTIYF.

This clone was detected only once. The genes are TRBV19 and TRBJ1-2; D gene ambiguous. The CDR3 has 13 amino acids. Germline V gene lookup returns CDR1 LNHDA and CDR2 SQIVND (reference sequence). With 3 bases removed from V and 2 bases from J, the gap between germline ends came to 7 bases. This chain's CDR3 is CASSIRGNYGYTF. The CDR3 region has the DNA TGTGCCAGTAGTATTCGTGGCAACTATGGCTACACCTTC.

The V call is TRBV7-2, the J call TRBJ2-5; possibly TRBD2 for D (7 bases). V was cut by 8 bases and J by 2 bases, with 18 bases left in between. CDR1 is SGHTA, CDR2 FQGNSA, per germline. The CDR3 totals 15 residues. CDR3 DNA sequence: TGTGCCAGCCGCATTCCGGGGGGCTTACAAGAGACCCAGTACTTC. Protein: CASRIPGGLQETQYF.

This rearrangement joins TRBV5-8 to TRBJ1-1, with D maybe TRBD1 (5 bases). Germline assignment: CDR1 SGHTS and CDR2 YDEGEE. The CDR3 loop spans 15 amino acids. Between the trimmed V and J ends, which lost 2 bases and 5 bases, there was a span of 16 bases. CDR3 region: CASSFPMQGRTEAFF. The CDR3 DNA reads TGTGCCAGCAGCTTCCCGATGCAGGGTAGGACTGAAGCTTTCTTT.

The chain links TRBV11-2 to TRBJ2-7; 12 bases agree with TRBD2. This CDR3 is built from 16 residues. V shed 5 bases, J shed 3 bases, and the junction held 8 bases outside the gene matches. The germline V gene has CDR1 SGHAT and CDR2 FQNNGV. CDR3 protein: CASSVRLAGANYEQYF. Here the CDR3 DNA reads TGTGCCAGCAGCGTTCGACTAGCGGGGGCGAACTACGAGCAGTACTTC.

The rearrangement uses TRBV6-5 and TRBJ1-1; TRBD1 agrees at 7 bases. The trim removed 3 bases at V and 1 base at J, leaving 8 bases unmatched. This CDR3 comprises 16 residues. CDR1 and CDR2 from the germline V gene are MNHEY and SVGAGI. The CDR3 here is CASSYAGKGANTEAFF. DNA for the CDR3: TGTGCCAGCAGTTATGCGGGGAAGGGGGCGAACACTGAAGCTTTCTTT.

V gene TRBV28 combines with J gene TRBJ1-6; no firm D call. The length of the CDR3 is 15 residues. The germline CDR1 and CDR2 sequences are MDHEN and SYDVKM. Trimming took off 2 bases at V and 7 bases at J, with 12 bases between the two ends. The CDR3 sequence is CASSLPYGQNSPLHF. For the CDR3, the DNA is TGTGCCAGCAGTTTACCTTATGGCCAGAATTCACCCCTCCACTTT.

The chain carries TRBV19 and TRBJ2-1, with no clear D. This CDR3 comprises 15 residues. Germline V gene data show CDR1 as LNHDA and CDR2 as SQIVND (reference sequence). The V end lost 0 bases, the J end lost 0 bases, and 6 bases lay between the germline ends. In DNA, the CDR3 is TGTGCCAGTAGTATAGACAGATACTCCTACAATGAGCAGTTCTTC. Its protein product is CASSIDRYSYNEQFF. The full variable domain, completed using reference TRBV19 and TRBJ2-1, is DGGITQSPKYLFRKEGQNVTLSCEQNLNHDAMYWYRQDPGQGLRLIYYSQIVNDFQKGDIAEGYSVSREKKESFPLTVTSAQKNPTAFYLCASSIDRYSYNEQFFGPGTRLTVL.

This chain uses TRBV28 with TRBJ2-7; a possible D gene is TRBD2 (6 bases). The CDR3 runs 14 residues. V lost 6 bases and J lost 0, with 12 bases in between. Germline V lookup: CDR1 MDHEN, CDR2 SYDVKM. The CDR3 loop is CASRSPGLSYEQYF. CDR3 in DNA: TGTGCCAGCAGATCTCCGGGACTCTCCTACGAGCAGTACTTC.

The J gene is TRBJ1-1, the V gene TRBV7-2; tentatively, D is TRBD1 (6 bases). Trimming pared 4 bases from V and 3 bases from J, leaving 15 bases between. The germline CDR1 and CDR2 sequences are SGHTA and FQGNSA. The length of the CDR3 is 15 residues. CDR3 loop: CASSSEGGGHTEAFF. In DNA, the CDR3 is TGTGCCAGCAGCTCCGAAGGGGGGGGGCACACTGAAGCTTTCTTT.

The chain combines TRBV24-1 with TRBJ2-5, with D unclear. CDR1 KGHDR and CDR2 SFDVKD come from the germline V gene. Trimming pared 0 bases from V and 3 bases from J, leaving 7 bases between. This CDR3 has 14 residues. CDR3 loop: CATSDLSQEETQYF. The CDR3 DNA is TGTGCCACCAGTGATTTGAGCCAGGAAGAGACCCAGTACTTC.

V gene TRBV5-5 combines with J gene TRBJ2-7; the match to TRBD1 covers 10 bases. J lost 1 base, V lost 0 bases, and 10 bases had no gene match. This CDR3 has 18 amino acids. Germline lookup yields CDR1 SGHKS and CDR2 YYEKEE (reference sequence). The CDR3 sequence is CASSLVGTGENWSYEQYF. In nucleotides, the CDR3 is TGTGCCAGCAGCTTGGTGGGGACAGGGGAAAATTGGTCCTACGAGCAGTACTTC.

The gene calls are TRBV4-1 and TRBJ2-5; 8 bases align to TRBD2. CDR3 length: 16 amino acids. Germline trimming cut 2 bases from V and 5 bases from J; bases unmatched to any gene: 10. Germline lookup yields CDR1 MGHRA and CDR2 YSYEKL. The CDR3: CASSQPRTSLQETQYF. CDR3 in DNA: TGCGCCAGCAGCCAACCCCGGACTAGCCTCCAGGAGACCCAGTACTTC.

The chain joins TRBV6-5 to TRBJ2-7, with 7 bases lining up with TRBD1. J gave up 4 bases and V 0 bases, and 6 bases lay outside the gene matches. The CDR3 spans 15 residues. Germline V gene sequence: CDR1 MNHEY, CDR2 SVGAGI. The CDR3 DNA is TGTGCCAGCAGTTACTCCACAGGGGTGGGGTACGAGCAGTACTTC. Protein product: CASSYSTGVGYEQYF.

This clone has only a few counts. The chain combines TRBV28 with TRBJ2-1; tentatively, D is TRBD1 (7 bases). This CDR3 has 15 residues. Trimming stripped 5 bases from V and 1 base from J, with 12 bases between. Looked up from germline, CDR1 is MDHEN and CDR2 is SYDVKM. CDR3 sequence reads: CASSPPGGSYNEQFF. For the CDR3, the DNA is TGTGCCAGCAGTCCCCCAGGGGGGTCCTACAATGAGCAGTTCTTC.

The chain couples TRBV6-2 or TRBV6-3 to TRBJ2-5; D is perhaps TRBD1 (5 bases). This CDR3 comprises 15 residues. Per the germline V gene, CDR1 is MNHEY and CDR2 is SVGEGT. Trimming cost V 2 bases and J 0 bases, with 10 bases left between them. CDR3: CASSYQGRNQETQYF. For the CDR3, the DNA is TGTGCCAGCAGTTACCAGGGCCGGAACCAAGAGACCCAGTACTTC.

The chain has TRBV21-1 and TRBJ2-7; the D call in the table, TRBD1, was not verified against the DNA. TRBV21-1 is shown as a pseudogene. CDR3 length: 16 residues. CDR3 bases: TGTGCCAGCAGCAAAGTGGGGACACTGACCTTCTACGAGCAGTACTTC. Protein: CASSKVGTLTFYEQYF.

Here the CDR3 reads CASSPTGTGAQPQHF. CDR3 nucleotides: TGTGCCAGCAGCCCGACCGGGACAGGGGCTCAGCCCCAGCATTTT. The chain couples TRBV3-1 (or the pseudogene TRBV3-2) to TRBJ1-5, with TRBD1 matching over 10 bases. There are 15 residues in the CDR3. Germline-derived CDR1 and CDR2 are LGHDT and YNNKEL (reference sequence). V lost 4 bases, J lost 6 bases, and 6 bases stayed unmatched.

The chain is built from TRBV11-2 and TRBJ1-6, with 8 positions matching TRBD1. The germline CDR1 and CDR2 sequences are SGHAT and FQNNGV. After removal of 1 base from V and 8 bases from J, the junction contained 4 bases not matched to a gene. The CDR3 has 15 amino acids. In nucleotides, the CDR3 is TGTGCCAGCAGCTTAGGTGCAGGGGGCCATTCACCCCTCCACTTT. Translating it yields CASSLGAGGHSPLHF. The entire variable domain, with the rest obtained from reference TRBV11-2 and TRBJ1-6, is as follows: EAGVAQSPRYKIIEKRQSVAFWCNPISGHATLYWYQQILGQGPKLLIQFQNNGVVDDSQLPKDRFSAERLKGVDSTLKIQPAKLEDSAVYLCASSLGAGGHSPLHFGNGTRLTVT.